One and the same sample provided the 29 T cell receptor beta chains below, sequenced in a study of T cells in localized non-small cell lung cancer. The protocol was immunoSEQ multiplex PCR, while the TCRdb copy is restricted to in-frame clones and leaves out a portion. Among around 19,000 clones, around four fifths were seen once, and the ten largest hold about 35%. The specimen comprised peripheral blood, sampled before any cancer treatment. The receptor source for this set is a male donor older than 55 with stage III lung adenocarcinoma.

This clone was counted only a few times. The chain is built from TRBV4-1 and TRBJ1-4, with D tentatively TRBD1 (6 bases). This CDR3 contains 19 residues. Per the germline V gene, CDR1 is MGHRA and CDR2 is YSYEKL. Trimming took off 2 bases at V and 7 bases at J, with 26 bases between the two ends. The DNA of the CDR3 is TGCGCCAGCAGCCAACTCCCCCGGGGCGGGGGGCGATTCGGTGAAAAACTGTTTTTT. Translation gives CASSQLPRGGGRFGEKLFF.

The J gene is TRBJ1-6, the V gene TRBV5-4, with 7 bases matching TRBD1. CDR1 is SGHNT and CDR2 is YYREEE in the germline V gene (reference sequence). This CDR3 has 14 amino acids. Losses at the gene ends were 5 bases for V and 6 bases for J; bases not matched to a gene: 5. CDR3: CASSWDRSNSPLHF. In nucleotides, the CDR3 is TGTGCCAGCAGTTGGGACAGATCTAATTCACCCCTCCACTTT.

The V gene is TRBV27, the J gene TRBJ1-4; D might be TRBD1 (5 bases). Germline CDR1 is MNHEY and CDR2 is SMNVEV (reference sequence). The CDR3 has 17 residues. With 4 bases removed from V and 4 bases from J, the gap between germline ends came to 19 bases. This CDR3 is CASSYGPPGRYNEKLFF. CDR3 nucleotide sequence: TGTGCCAGCAGTTACGGACCACCGGGACGGTATAATGAAAAACTGTTTTTT.

The chain is built from TRBV2 and TRBJ1-3, with D uncertain. This CDR3 has 15 amino acids. V was cut by 7 bases and J by 0 bases, with 13 bases left in between. CDR1 and CDR2 from the germline V gene are SNHLY and FYNNEI. In DNA, the CDR3 is TGTGCCAGCAAAGGAGGCATAATCTCTGGAAACACCATATATTTT. Translating gives CASKGGIISGNTIYF.

The rearrangement joins TRBV9 to TRBJ1-6; D not certain. Germline CDR1 and CDR2: SGDLS and YYNGEE. CDR3 length: 15 residues. V shed 0 bases and J shed 7 bases, with 11 bases lying between them. The chain's CDR3 is CASSVGLAENSPLHF. In nucleotides, the CDR3 is TGTGCCAGCAGCGTAGGCTTAGCAGAGAATTCACCCCTCCACTTT.

J is TRBJ2-1 and V is TRBV7-6, with 15 bases identical to TRBD2. V trimming: 4 bases; J trimming: 6 bases; junction bases outside the gene matches: 1. This CDR3 has 15 residues. Germline V gene sequence: CDR1 SGHVS, CDR2 FNYEAQ. The CDR3 DNA reads as TGTGCCAGCAGCTGGACTAGCGGGGGGGCCAATGAGCAGTTCTTC. Encoded protein: CASSWTSGGANEQFF.

V is TRBV19 and J is TRBJ1-1; no clear D gene. The germline V and J ends were trimmed by 9 bases and 1 base, with 6 bases remaining between them. Germline loops: CDR1 LNHDA, CDR2 SQIVND (reference sequence). The CDR3 sequence is 11 residues long. The CDR3 nucleotides read TGTGCCAGCCGGGGGAACACTGAAGCTTTCTTT. This codes for CASRGNTEAFF.

The chain is built from TRBV4-1 and TRBJ1-2; tentative D call: TRBD1 (6 bases). The CDR3 is 15 amino acids. V shed 4 bases and J shed 2 bases, with 14 bases lying between them. Germline V lookup: CDR1 MGHRA, CDR2 YSYEKL. This CDR3 is CASSRGEGVNYGYTF. The CDR3 nucleotides are TGCGCCAGCAGCCGTGGGGAGGGGGTAAACTATGGCTACACCTTC.

The chain couples TRBV10-2 to TRBJ1-2; 8 bases are a match to TRBD1. With V trimmed by 4 bases and J by 2 bases, 6 bases remained unmatched. This CDR3 has 15 residues. The germline gives CDR1 WSHSY, CDR2 SAAADI. CDR3 in amino acids: CASSAGQGGNYGYTF. For the CDR3, the DNA is TGCGCCAGCAGTGCTGGACAGGGTGGAAACTATGGCTACACCTTC.

This clone turned up a few times. The V gene is TRBV18, the J gene TRBJ2-7, with 7 bases fitting TRBD1. Germline-derived CDR1 and CDR2 are KGHSH and LQKENI. There are 14 residues in the CDR3. With V trimmed by 3 bases and J by 3 bases, 5 bases remained unmatched. The chain's CDR3 is CASSPRQGSYEQYF. The CDR3 DNA follows: TGTGCCAGCTCACCGAGACAGGGTAGCTACGAGCAGTACTTC.

The V and J genes are TRBV9 and TRBJ1-2; possibly TRBD1 for D (5 bases). V lost 4 bases and J 1 base, leaving 14 bases between the germline ends. The CDR3 extends over 15 amino acids. The germline V gene has CDR1 SGDLS and CDR2 YYNGEE. The CDR3 region is CASSTSGGGNYGYTF. In DNA form, the CDR3 reads TGTGCCAGCAGCACCAGTGGCGGGGGTAACTATGGCTACACCTTC.

The chain carries TRBV10-3 and TRBJ1-1; D is unresolved. Germline CDR1 and CDR2: ENHRY and SYGVKD. V lost 7 bases to trimming and J lost 11 bases, with 20 bases between them. The CDR3 length is 13 residues. The chain's CDR3 is CAIKEARAVKAFF. CDR3 bases: TGTGCCATCAAAGAGGCTCGGGCAGTAAAGGCTTTCTTT.

This clone came up a few times. This rearrangement joins TRBV11-2 to TRBJ1-1; D gene unclear. The germline CDR1 and CDR2 sequences are SGHAT and FQNNGV. Between the trimmed V and J ends, which lost 1 base and 0 bases, there was a span of 6 bases. This CDR3 contains 14 residues. CDR3 in amino acids: CASSLVFLNTEAFF. In DNA, the CDR3 is TGTGCCAGCAGCTTAGTCTTCCTGAACACTGAAGCTTTCTTT. The whole variable domain, filled in from reference TRBV11-2 and TRBJ1-1, reads EAGVAQSPRYKIIEKRQSVAFWCNPISGHATLYWYQQILGQGPKLLIQFQNNGVVDDSQLPKDRFSAERLKGVDSTLKIQPAKLEDSAVYLCASSLVFLNTEAFFGQGTRLTVV.

This clone occurred a few times. The chain has TRBV7-8 and TRBJ2-7, with TRBD1 matching 12 bases. Looked up from germline, CDR1 is SGHVS and CDR2 is FQNEAQ. The J segment lost 5 bases and the V segment lost 5 bases, leaving 7 bases of the junction unmatched. The CDR3 length is 15 residues. The CDR3 region has the DNA TGTGCCAGCAGCCCGAGGGGGACAGGGGGCGACGAGCAGTACTTC. Translation gives CASSPRGTGGDEQYF.

The rearrangement joins TRBV6-1 to TRBJ1-2; TRBD1 is a possible D gene (5 bases). Germline V lookup: CDR1 MNHNS, CDR2 SASEGT. There are 14 residues in the CDR3. V dropped 5 bases and J dropped 4 bases, with 14 bases sitting between them. The DNA for the CDR3 is TGTGCCAGCAGTAGCGGGGCAGGAACCTATGGCTACACCTTC. It is translated as CASSSGAGTYGYTF.

CDR3 in DNA: TGTGCCAGCAGCCCCCCCAGGGGAGGCTACACCTTC. Translation gives CASSPPRGGYTF. The chain employs TRBV9 and TRBJ1-2; a possible D gene is TRBD1 (6 bases). The germline gives CDR1 SGDLS, CDR2 YYNGEE. V was pared by 4 bases and J by 8 bases, with 12 bases between. This CDR3 comprises 12 residues.

This sequence joins TRBV11-2 and TRBJ2-2, with TRBD2 identical over 8 bases. This CDR3 contains 18 residues. Germline lookup yields CDR1 SGHAT and CDR2 FQNNGV. V lost 5 bases and J lost 2; bases outside the gene matches: 13. The CDR3 reads CASSIASHSGDNTGELFF. The DNA for the CDR3 is TGTGCCAGCAGCATCGCCAGCCATAGCGGGGACAACACCGGGGAGCTGTTTTTT.

The chain is built from TRBV5-1 and TRBJ2-4; D unclear. Trimming took 3 bases from V and 7 from J, leaving 11 bases between them. Germline V lookup: CDR1 SGHRS, CDR2 YFSETQ. This CDR3 is built from 13 residues. CDR3 in DNA: TGCGCCAGCAGCTCCCCCCTCCTTAACATTCAGTACTTC. This codes for CASSSPLLNIQYF.

The gene calls are TRBV19 and TRBJ2-3; the D gene is possibly TRBD2 (6 bases). Looked up from germline, CDR1 is LNHDA and CDR2 is SQIVND (reference sequence). CDR3 length equals 13 residues. The V and J ends lost 9 bases and 2 bases respectively, with 12 bases between them. CDR3 sequence (DNA): TGTGCCAGCATCGGGACTCTCACAGATACGCAGTATTTT. This sequence encodes CASIGTLTDTQYF.

The chain couples TRBV19 to TRBJ2-3; tentatively, D is TRBD1 or TRBD2 (6 bases each). CDR3 size: 14 residues. V lost 1 base to trimming and J lost 4 bases, with 9 bases between them. Germline lookup yields CDR1 LNHDA and CDR2 SQIVND (reference sequence). Written as DNA, the CDR3 is TGTGCCAGTAGTATAGGTGGGGGGCCAGATACGCAGTATTTT. Protein product: CASSIGGGPDTQYF.

The chain couples TRBV18 to TRBJ1-2; D is perhaps TRBD1 (5 bases). The germline V and J ends were trimmed by 3 bases and 6 bases, with 17 bases remaining between them. This CDR3 spans 15 amino acids. Germline V lookup: CDR1 KGHSH, CDR2 LQKENI. The CDR3 protein is CASSPPSGGRNGYTF. CDR3 sequence (DNA): TGTGCCAGCTCACCCCCCTCCGGGGGGAGAAATGGCTACACCTTC. The full variable domain, rest sourced from reference TRBV18 and TRBJ1-2, is NAGVMQNPRHLVRRRGQEARLRCSPMKGHSHVYWYRQLPEEGLKFMVYLQKENIIDESGMPKERFSAEFPKEGPSILRIQQVVRGDSAAYFCASSPPSGGRNGYTFGSGTRLTVV.

CDR3 amino acids: CASSEVAPLREKLFF. As DNA, the CDR3 is TGTGCCAGCAGTGAGGTGGCACCGCTACGAGAAAAACTGTTTTTT. This chain joins TRBV2 and TRBJ1-4; D is unclear. With 3 bases removed from V and 8 bases from J, the gap between germline ends came to 16 bases. The CDR3 loop spans 15 amino acids. The germline gives CDR1 SNHLY, CDR2 FYNNEI.

This chain uses TRBV6-5 with TRBJ2-7; D remains unclear. The V gene's germline CDR1 is MNHEY and CDR2 SVGAGI. This CDR3 region has 14 residues. Trimming pared 7 bases from V and 4 bases from J, leaving 17 bases between. CDR3 coding DNA: TGTGCCAGCACTAAGAATCCAGTCCTTTACGAGCAGTACTTC. It translates to CASTKNPVLYEQYF.

This chain uses TRBV20-1 with TRBJ1-2; no clear D. Germline V lookup: CDR1 DFQATT, CDR2 SNEGSKA (reference sequence). The V end lost 3 bases, the J end lost 8 bases, and 10 bases lay between the germline ends. The CDR3 totals 11 residues. CDR3 sequence (DNA): TGCAGTGCTAGTCCCGGGGAAGGCTACACCTTC. Residues: CSASPGEGYTF.

This rearrangement joins TRBV18 to TRBJ1-4, with 7 bases lining up with TRBD1. The CDR3 is 15 residues long. Losses at the gene ends were 4 bases for V and 4 bases for J; bases not matched to a gene: 6. Germline values: CDR1 KGHSH, CDR2 LQKENI. CDR3 residues: CASSQQGRDNEKLFF. CDR3 sequence (DNA): TGTGCCAGCTCACAACAGGGGAGGGATAATGAAAAACTGTTTTTT.

The rearrangement links TRBV5-6 to TRBJ2-5; D not certain. From germline, CDR1 is SGHDT and CDR2 YYEEEE. Trimming shortened V by 4 bases and J by 5 bases, and 30 bases separated the two germline ends. This CDR3 spans 19 amino acids. CDR3 DNA sequence: TGTGCCAGCAGCCCTGATCGGGTGTGGGGTACGGTGGATAGTGAGACCCAGTACTTC. It yields the protein CASSPDRVWGTVDSETQYF.

This chain links TRBV6-1 with TRBJ2-5, with 10 bases aligning to TRBD2. Germline V gives CDR1 MNHNS, CDR2 SASEGT. The trim removed 4 bases at V and 2 bases at J, leaving 4 bases unmatched. The CDR3 sequence is 15 residues long. CDR3 sequence: CASSGGLAPQETQYF. The CDR3 DNA sequence: TGTGCCAGCAGTGGGGGACTAGCGCCTCAAGAGACCCAGTACTTC.

The chain couples TRBV6-1 to TRBJ1-3; 7 positions match TRBD1. V dropped 5 bases and J dropped 2; count of bases not matched to a gene: 6. CDR1 is MNHNS, CDR2 SASEGT, per germline. There are 15 residues in the CDR3. This CDR3 is CASSQTQGAGNTIYF. Written as DNA, the CDR3 is TGTGCCAGCAGTCAGACCCAGGGGGCTGGAAACACCATATATTTT.

This chain connects TRBV30 to TRBJ1-1; possible D gene TRBD1, 5 bases. Trimming took off 4 bases at V and 4 bases at J, with 13 bases between the two ends. Per germline, CDR1 GTSNPN and CDR2 SVGIG (reference sequence). The CDR3 runs to 13 residues. The CDR3 DNA is TGTGCCTGGAAAGGGGCCATTCGCACTGAAGCTTTCTTT. Protein product: CAWKGAIRTEAFF. Full variable domain (outside the CDR3, taken from reference TRBV30 and TRBJ1-1): SQTIHQWPATLVQPVGSPLSLECTVEGTSNPNLYWYRQAAGRGLQLLFYSVGIGQISSEVPQNLSASRPQDRQFILSSKKLLLSDSGFYLCAWKGAIRTEAFFGQGTRLTVV.